This TCR beta chain derives from a study of T cells in Graves' hyperthyroidism and ophthalmopathy. Study summary: The authors collected peripheral blood at initial diagnosis, before any treatment.

Findings of the study overall: In simple terms, a model built on 13 V-J features told ophthalmopathy apart from stable hyperthyroidism.

This clonotype appeared many times. The target antigen is unknown. Trimming cost V 4 bases and J 0 bases, with 6 bases left between them. The CDR3 is 12 amino acids. Germline V gene sequence: CDR1 DFQATT, CDR2 SNEGSKA (reference sequence). Exclusion followed for patients with uncontrolled infection, other autoimmune disease, pregnancy or lactation. Clinical symptoms, serum thyroxine, TRAb, thyroid ultrasound and orbital computed tomography informed diagnoses. There were TCR beta CDR3 regions amplified from RNA transcripts. HTBI primers drove first-round RT-PCR of the TCR CDR3. TCRdb ran MiXCR on the multiplex PCR reads and lists one entry per CDR3 protein. Of 640,000 or so distinct CDR3 sequences listed, roughly 14% are singletons.

Source material: blood. The receptor's source is a woman aged 35 to 49 with Graves' ophthalmopathy. The chain employs TRBV20-1 and TRBJ1-2; the D is unclear. The CDR3 reads CSATSANYGYTF. CDR3 nucleotides: TGCAGTGCTACCAGCGCTAACTATGGCTACACCTTC.